This T cell receptor (beta chain) derives from a study of cytomegalovirus exposure and HLA in healthy donors. Trimming removed 2 bases at V and 4 bases at J, with 12 bases between. The CDR3 spans 14 residues. Per germline, CDR1 GTSNPN and CDR2 SVGIG (reference sequence). The PCR employed 60 Vbeta primers together with 13 Jbeta primers. Some clones are missing from TCRdb's copy, which holds only in-frame ones; the method was immunoSEQ multiplex PCR. The sample records roughly 110,000 clones, around 79% being singletons. This clone was seen more than once but under ten times. What it binds is not known. Overall study findings and caveats: Later, TCR association rates were found to vary by HLA locus, highest for DRB1 and lowest for HLA-C. Overall, approximately 150 TCR beta chains were annotated as cytomegalovirus-associated. V- and J-gene trimming in TCR beta was tied to a missense DCLRE1C variant by an analysis performed later.

This chain joins TRBV30 and TRBJ1-5, with a weak D call TRBD1 (5 bases). The sequence was obtained from a man in his 60s in good health and CMV-seronegative. The specimen sequenced was PBMCs. CDR3 sequence (DNA): TGTGCCTGGAGTAAAGGGGCCTTAAATCAGCCCCAGCATTTT. This translates into CAWSKGALNQPQHF.